One and the same sample provided the 29 T cell receptor beta chains below, sequenced in a study of PD-1 blockade in classical Hodgkin lymphoma (dated by TCRdb to between 2020 and 2021). The protocol used for the library was the immunoSEQ multiplex PCR assay. TCRdb retrieved this table from immuneACCESS and kept in-frame rearrangements only. Not all clones are present; in checked studies, unresolved V genes account for under half, and no reason is known for the remainder. This sample lists over 15,000 clones; approximately 64% were detected once. The ten biggest clones cover just under 8.5% of the sample. What the time point label conveys for this sample: cycle 2 day 1 (C2D1) of nivolumab. Relapse after autologous stem cell transplantation had occurred in all trial patients, and cohorts A, B and C were distinguished by prior brentuximab vedotin exposure. The starting material was peripheral blood mononuclear cells (PBMCs), obtained before the second cycle of nivolumab. The receptors come from a human donor with classical Hodgkin lymphoma.

V and J are TRBV28 and TRBJ2-7; D uncertain. Germline V gene sequence: CDR1 MDHEN, CDR2 SYDVKM. Trimming removed 2 bases at V and 9 bases at J, with 11 bases between. CDR3 size: 12 residues. CDR3 protein: CASSLAPRGQYF. The CDR3 bases are TGTGCCAGCAGTTTAGCCCCCCGAGGGCAGTACTTC.

The V call is TRBV27, the J call TRBJ2-6, with D unresolved. The germline CDR1 and CDR2 sequences are MNHEY and SMNVEV (reference sequence). This CDR3 contains 14 residues. V shed 5 bases and J shed 4 bases, with 9 bases lying between them. Here the CDR3 DNA reads TGTGCCAGCAGTCCCTTCTCCGGGGCCAACGTCCTGACTTTC. This translates into CASSPFSGANVLTF.

In nucleotides, the CDR3 is TGTGCCAGCAGTTTTCAGGGTCGGGAGACCCAGTACTTC. It translates to CASSFQGRETQYF. This sequence joins TRBV28 and TRBJ2-5; D possibly corresponds to TRBD1 (5 bases). V was clipped by 3 bases and J by 5 bases, with 10 bases between them. The CDR3 has 13 residues. Looked up from germline, CDR1 is MDHEN and CDR2 is SYDVKM.

This chain links TRBV11-2 with TRBJ1-5; D might be TRBD1 (5 bases). The CDR3 has 13 amino acids. V dropped 0 bases and J dropped 6 bases, with 6 bases sitting between them. CDR1 and CDR2 from the germline V gene are SGHAT and FQNNGV. The CDR3 sequence: CASSLDRAQPQHF. Here the CDR3 DNA reads TGTGCCAGCAGCTTAGACAGGGCTCAGCCCCAGCATTTT.

The J gene is TRBJ1-1, the V gene TRBV10-2; D possibly corresponds to TRBD1 (5 bases). CDR3 length: 12 residues. Germline CDR1 is WSHSY and CDR2 is SAAADI. The V end was cut by 2 bases, the J end by 11 bases, with 12 bases between. The CDR3 region is CASSESIGAAFF. The CDR3 DNA sequence: TGCGCCAGCAGTGAGAGTATAGGGGCGGCTTTCTTT.

The sample holds a few counts of this clone. The J gene is TRBJ1-1, the V gene TRBV19; 12 bases align to TRBD1. Germline-derived CDR1 and CDR2 are LNHDA and SQIVND (reference sequence). The CDR3 totals 14 residues. Trimming took 3 bases from V and 6 from J; bases not matched to a gene: 2. DNA for the CDR3: TGTGCCAGTAGTATCGGGACAGGGGGCTCTGAAGCTTTCTTT. Translating it yields CASSIGTGGSEAFF.

This clone was counted between two and nine times. This chain joins TRBV29-1 and TRBJ2-7; 8 bases match TRBD2. The V gene end was trimmed by 6 bases and the J gene end by 3 bases; junction bases not matched to a gene: 7. This CDR3 is built from 13 residues. Germline-derived CDR1 and CDR2 are SQVTM and ANQGSEA. CDR3 region: CSVTGTRNYEQYF. The CDR3 bases are TGCAGCGTAACCGGGACTAGAAACTACGAGCAGTACTTC.

This sequence joins TRBV27 and TRBJ1-3; D is unclear. This CDR3 comprises 18 residues. CDR1 and CDR2 (germline): MNHEY, SMNVEV (reference sequence). V was clipped by 1 base and J by 2 bases, with 18 bases between them. The CDR3 nucleotides read TGTGCCAGCAGTTTATTCTCGCCCGATCCCACGGCTGGAAACACCATATATTTT. Translated: CASSLFSPDPTAGNTIYF.

This clone has only a few counts. The chain couples TRBV28 to TRBJ2-7; 10 bases map to TRBD2. The CDR3 extends over 14 amino acids. The junction had 8 bases not matched to a gene; V was cut back by 7 bases and J by 5 bases. CDR1 is MDHEN, CDR2 SYDVKM, per germline. The CDR3 loop reads CASNPSGRQHEQYF. The CDR3 DNA follows: TGTGCCAGCAACCCTAGCGGGAGACAGCACGAGCAGTACTTC.

The table lists this clone with a few counts. V and J are TRBV9 and TRBJ2-7; D not resolved. The CDR3 contains 12 residues. Deletions cut 0 bases from V and 6 bases from J, with 7 bases between. Germline values: CDR1 SGDLS, CDR2 YYNGEE. The CDR3 reads CASSVGVGEQYF. CDR3 nucleotides: TGTGCCAGCAGCGTAGGGGTAGGCGAGCAGTACTTC.

The chain joins TRBV14 to TRBJ2-3, with 10 bases aligning to TRBD2. Germline-derived CDR1 and CDR2 are SGHDN and FVKESK. The V segment lost 0 bases and the J segment 3 bases; nucleotides outside the gene matches: 12. The CDR3 is made up of 19 amino acids. The CDR3 here is CASSQDWLAGALGTDTQYF. The CDR3 DNA reads TGTGCCAGCAGCCAAGATTGGCTAGCGGGGGCCTTGGGTACAGATACGCAGTATTTT.

The rearrangement uses TRBV5-5 and TRBJ2-7, with D possibly matching TRBD1 (6 bases). With 1 base removed from V and 3 bases from J, the gap between germline ends came to 11 bases. Germline V gene lookup returns CDR1 SGHKS and CDR2 YYEKEE (reference sequence). This CDR3 spans 14 amino acids. CDR3 in amino acids: CASSLNIGGYEQYF. CDR3 sequence (DNA): TGTGCCAGCAGCTTGAACATAGGGGGCTACGAGCAGTACTTC. Full variable domain (remainder filled in from reference TRBV5-5 and TRBJ2-7): DAGVTQSPTHLIKTRGQQVTLRCSPISGHKSVSWYQQVLGQGPQFIFQYYEKEERGRGNFPDRFSARQFPNYSSELNVNALLLGDSALYLCASSLNIGGYEQYFGPGTRLTVT.

By share, this clone ranks as medium-sized. The chain is built from TRBV7-2 and TRBJ2-7; D gene ambiguous. Trimming shortened V by 6 bases and J by 3 bases, and 15 bases separated the two germline ends. The CDR3 consists of 14 residues. The germline V gene has CDR1 SGHTA and CDR2 FQGNSA. Here the CDR3 reads CASSPSRSLYEQYF. CDR3 sequence (DNA): TGTGCCAGCAGTCCCAGTAGGTCCCTCTACGAGCAGTACTTC.

V and J are TRBV15 and TRBJ2-7; no clear D. The V gene lost 1 base and the J gene lost 2 bases, with 9 bases spanning the gap. Germline V gene sequence: CDR1 LNHNV, CDR2 YYDKDF (reference sequence). The length of the CDR3 is 14 residues. The CDR3 coding sequence is TGTGCCACCAGCAGAGGTGGGGTCACCTACGAGCAGTACTTC. Translating gives CATSRGGVTYEQYF. The entire variable domain, with the rest obtained from reference TRBV15 and TRBJ2-7, is as follows: DAMVIQNPRYQVTQFGKPVTLSCSQTLNHNVMYWYQQKSSQAPKLLFHYYDKDFNNEADTPDNFQSRRPNTSFCFLDIRSPGLGDTAMYLCATSRGGVTYEQYFGPGTRLTVT.

The chain links TRBV7-2 to TRBJ2-2; no definite D call. With 1 base removed from V and 3 bases from J, the gap between germline ends came to 6 bases. The length of the CDR3 is 14 residues. Germline lookup yields CDR1 SGHTA and CDR2 FQGNSA. This chain's CDR3 is CASSLGPYTGELFF. For the CDR3, the DNA is TGTGCCAGCAGCTTAGGTCCTTACACCGGGGAGCTGTTTTTT.

This clone was seen a handful of times. DNA of the CDR3: TGCAGCGTTGTAGGTGCGGGAGTTTCCTACGAGCAGTACTTC. Encoded protein: CSVVGAGVSYEQYF. The V and J genes are TRBV29-1 and TRBJ2-7; 7 nucleotides align to TRBD2. The CDR3 is 14 amino acids. After removal of 4 bases from V and 1 base from J, the junction contained 7 bases not matched to a gene. Germline V CDR1 and CDR2: SQVTM, ANQGSEA.

CDR3 coding DNA: TGTGCCAGCAGTTTCGGGACAGGAGCCTACGAGCAGTACTTC. The encoded protein is CASSFGTGAYEQYF. The chain has TRBV27 and TRBJ2-7; 8 bases align to TRBD1. After removal of 3 bases from V and 2 bases from J, the junction contained 3 bases not matched to a gene. This CDR3 is 14 amino acids long. From germline, CDR1 is MNHEY and CDR2 SMNVEV (reference sequence).

The chain uses TRBV5-6 and TRBJ2-7; D remains ambiguous. The germline V and J ends were trimmed by 2 bases and 9 bases, with 15 bases remaining between them. Germline V CDR1 and CDR2: SGHDT, YYEEEE. CDR3 length: 13 residues. In nucleotides, the CDR3 is TGTGCCAGCAGCTTAATGGCGACTGGTTGGCAGTACTTC. This codes for CASSLMATGWQYF.

This clone was picked up a small number of times. The junction departs from the called germline gene at one end, perhaps through a read error. The V and J genes are TRBV7-9 and TRBJ1-3, with D unresolved. This CDR3 has 17 residues. CDR1 is SEHNR and CDR2 is FQNEAQ in the germline V gene (reference sequence). The chain's CDR3 is CASTLRPSGSSGNTIYF. The CDR3 DNA reads TGTGCCAGCACCTTAAGACCGTCCGGGAGCTCTGGAAACACCATATATTTT.

On this clone: This specimen includes other DNA sequences encoding the same CDR3. V gene TRBV7-2 combines with J gene TRBJ2-7, with 7 bases fitting TRBD1. After removal of 1 base from V and 0 bases from J, the junction contained 3 bases not matched to a gene. Germline V CDR1 and CDR2: SGHTA, FQGNSA. This CDR3 has 15 residues. The CDR3 region has the DNA TGTGCCAGCAGCTTAGGGGGGACAGCCTCCTACGAGCAGTACTTC. This codes for CASSLGGTASYEQYF.

This clone occurred a few times. This chain uses TRBV7-8 with TRBJ1-1, with a tentative D call TRBD1 (5 bases). This CDR3 comprises 17 residues. V gave up 5 bases and J gave up 0 bases, with 19 bases separating them. From germline, CDR1 is SGHVS and CDR2 FQNEAQ. The CDR3 nucleotides read TGTGCCAGCAGCCCCGGTGGGACTTTTTTATTGAACACTGAAGCTTTCTTT. This encodes CASSPGGTFLLNTEAFF.

The gene calls are TRBV7-2 and TRBJ2-3, with 7 nucleotides matching TRBD2. The CDR3 spans 16 residues. Germline V lookup: CDR1 SGHTA, CDR2 FQGNSA. The V gene end was trimmed by 1 base and the J gene end by 2 bases; junction bases not matched to a gene: 6. CDR3: CASSLGGAGVTDTQYF. CDR3 nucleotide sequence: TGTGCCAGCAGCTTAGGAGGGGCGGGAGTCACAGATACGCAGTATTTT.

CDR3 residues: CASSYSLSSYGYTF. In DNA, the CDR3 is TGTGCCAGCAGTTACTCGTTATCAAGTTATGGCTACACCTTC. The chain is built from TRBV6-5 and TRBJ1-2; D unresolved. The V end lost 0 bases, the J end lost 5 bases, and 10 bases lay between the germline ends. CDR3 length: 14 residues. CDR1 MNHEY and CDR2 SVGAGI come from the germline V gene.

The chain combines TRBV2 with TRBJ2-5; weak D call: TRBD2 (5 bases). The end of the DNA aligns better with TRBJ2-7, so the J call may be wrong. Germline V gene sequence: CDR1 SNHLY, CDR2 FYNNEI. The CDR3 totals 15 residues. The CDR3 bases are TGTGCCAGCAGTGAAGCTTCGGGATTCGAGTACGAGCAGTACTTC. Translated, it gives CASSEASGFEYEQYF.

The rearrangement uses TRBV9 and TRBJ2-1; TRBD2 matches 8 bases. The CDR3 is 15 residues long. J lost 8 bases, V lost 4 bases, and 11 bases had no gene match. CDR1 is SGDLS, CDR2 YYNGEE, per germline. CDR3 bases: TGTGCCAGCAGCTACAGCGGGAGTAACGGCGATGAGCAGTTCTTC. Protein: CASSYSGSNGDEQFF. Full variable domain (remainder filled in from reference TRBV9 and TRBJ2-1): DSGVTQTPKHLITATGQRVTLRCSPRSGDLSVYWYQQSLDQGLQFLIQYYNGEERAKGNILERFSAQQFPDLHSELNLSSLELGDSALYFCASSYSGSNGDEQFFGPGTRLTVL.

The chain employs TRBV4-2 and TRBJ2-2; D remains unclear. The CDR3 has 15 residues. Germline V CDR1 and CDR2: LGHNA, YNFKEQ. The V and J ends lost 5 bases and 3 bases respectively, with 13 bases between them. The CDR3 DNA follows: TGTGCCAGCAGCTTGGTACACGCCGACACCGGGGAGCTGTTTTTT. The encoded protein is CASSLVHADTGELFF.

This chain connects TRBV30 to TRBJ2-1, with 12 bases aligning to TRBD2. This CDR3 region has 15 residues. Per the germline V gene, CDR1 is GTSNPN and CDR2 is SVGIG (reference sequence). The CDR3 sequence: CASTLAGGPSGEQFF. The CDR3 region has the DNA TGTGCTTCAACCCTAGCGGGAGGGCCTTCAGGGGAGCAGTTCTTC. Using reference TRBV30 and TRBJ2-1 for the parts outside the CDR3, the full variable domain is SQTIHQWPATLVQPVGSPLSLECTVEGTSNPNLYWYRQAAGRGLQLLFYSVGIGQISSEVPQNLSASRPQDRQFILSSKKLLLSDSGFYLCASTLAGGPSGEQFFGPGTRLTVL.

The chain uses TRBV6-1 and TRBJ1-5; TRBD1 might be the D (5 bases). The CDR3 is 15 residues long. The V gene's germline CDR1 is MNHNS and CDR2 SASEGT. V lost 3 bases and J lost 7, with 16 bases in between. The CDR3, as DNA: TGTGCCAGCAGTGAGGCAGGGCTGTCCGGGCAGCCCCAGCATTTT. Translated, it gives CASSEAGLSGQPQHF.

This chain links TRBV7-9 with TRBJ2-3; 13 bases agree with TRBD2. CDR1 and CDR2 from the germline V gene are SEHNR and FQNEAQ (reference sequence). Unmatched junction bases numbered 3, after V lost 6 bases and J lost 3 bases. CDR3 length: 15 residues. CDR3 region: CASSALAGGTDTQYF. CDR3 DNA: TGTGCCAGCAGTGCACTAGCGGGAGGGACAGATACGCAGTATTTT.